Each of the 10 T cell receptor beta chains below was sequenced from the same sample in a study of blood T cells in healthy people across ages. A sample-barcoded 5' primer and a J-beta primer mix were used in a second PCR of about 7 to 12 cycles. One entry per CDR3 protein results from TCRdb running MiXCR on the 5' RACE reads. The data contain 1.5 million to 2 million distinct CDR3 sequences, roughly two fifths of them seen just once; the ten biggest clones take up about 21%. Sequencing was carried out using blood. The receptors derive from a human donor in good health.

This clonotype was seen more than once but under ten times. V gene TRBV7-9 combines with J gene TRBJ1-5, with D maybe TRBD1 (5 bases). From germline, CDR1 is SEHNR and CDR2 FQNEAQ (reference sequence). Trimming pared 5 bases from V and 7 bases from J, leaving 21 bases between. CDR3 size: 16 residues. CDR3 nucleotide sequence: TGTGCCAGCAGCCCATCCGGGACGACGAGGGTACAGCCCCAGCATTTT. Its protein product is CASSPSGTTRVQPQHF.

The CDR3: CASSPTGAPNQPQHF. The CDR3 bases are TGTGCCAGCAGCCCCACGGGGGCACCTAATCAGCCCCAGCATTTT. The chain uses TRBV9 and TRBJ1-5, with D perhaps TRBD1 (6 bases). The V end lost 4 bases, the J end lost 4 bases, and 15 bases lay between the germline ends. CDR1 is SGDLS, CDR2 YYNGEE, per germline. There are 15 residues in the CDR3.

The chain has TRBV9 and TRBJ1-2; possibly TRBD1 for D (6 bases). V was shortened by 0 bases and J by 3 bases, with 9 bases between the two germline ends. CDR1 is SGDLS and CDR2 is YYNGEE in the germline V gene. There are 14 residues in the CDR3. For the CDR3, the DNA is TGTGCCAGCAGCGTAGAGCCAGGGGACTATGGCTACACCTTC. Its translation: CASSVEPGDYGYTF. Drawing the rest from reference TRBV9 and TRBJ1-2, the complete variable domain is DSGVTQTPKHLITATGQRVTLRCSPRSGDLSVYWYQQSLDQGLQFLIQYYNGEERAKGNILERFSAQQFPDLHSELNLSSLELGDSALYFCASSVEPGDYGYTFGSGTRLTVV.

In DNA, the CDR3 is TGCAGTGCCACCAGGGTTTCGGAGACCCAGTACTTC. It specifies CSATRVSETQYF. The V and J genes are TRBV20-1 and TRBJ2-5; tentative D call: TRBD1 (5 bases). The length of the CDR3 is 12 residues. Trimming pared 6 bases from V and 5 bases from J, leaving 13 bases between. Per the germline V gene, CDR1 is DFQATT and CDR2 is SNEGSKA (reference sequence).

The J gene is TRBJ2-1, the V gene TRBV6-6, with D possibly matching TRBD1 (6 bases). Germline loops: CDR1 MNHNY, CDR2 SVGAGI (reference sequence). Trimming removed 2 bases from V and 1 base from J, with 12 bases in between. This CDR3 has 16 amino acids. The chain's CDR3 is CASSYTGQLSYNEQFF. CDR3 in DNA: TGTGCCAGCAGTTACACCGGACAGCTTTCCTACAATGAGCAGTTCTTC.

This clonotype showed up many times. The chain couples TRBV7-2 to TRBJ2-3; tentative D call: TRBD1 (6 bases). The ends were cut back, 1 base at V and 2 bases at J, with 10 bases in the middle. Germline loops: CDR1 SGHTA, CDR2 FQGNSA. This CDR3 is 15 amino acids long. CDR3 in amino acids: CASSLVQGPTDTQYF. In DNA form, the CDR3 reads TGTGCCAGCAGCTTAGTCCAGGGGCCCACAGATACGCAGTATTTT.

About this clonotype itself: A much larger clone sits a single nucleotide away, making a read error possible. The DNA is omitted, as the CDR3 cannot be located on it reliably, and the CDR3 follows TCRdb's listing. The V gene is TRBV7-2, the J gene TRBJ1-4; the table's D call TRBD1 went unverified against the DNA. The CDR3 region is 13 residues in length, termini included. CDR1 and CDR2 from the germline V gene are SGHTA and FQGNSA. CDR3 sequence: CANSFGPGVELFF.

This chain connects TRBV15 to TRBJ1-5; D unresolved. The V end was cut by 3 bases, the J end by 3 bases, with 12 bases between. Germline V CDR1 and CDR2: LNHNV, YYDKDF (reference sequence). CDR3 length equals 15 residues. The CDR3 region is CATSSSGDNNQPQHF. DNA for the CDR3: TGTGCCACCAGCAGTTCTGGAGACAACAATCAGCCCCAGCATTTT.

In the case of this clonotype: The junction does not match germline at one end; this may be a read error. V is TRBV5-1 and J is TRBJ2-1, with D hard to call. There are 17 residues in the CDR3. Germline V gene lookup returns CDR1 SGHRS and CDR2 YFSETQ. The CDR3 nucleotides read TGCGCCGGCAGCTTGGCCGAAAGACATAGTATCTACAATGAGCAGTTCTTC. Encoded protein: CAGSLAERHSIYNEQFF.

The V call is TRBV24-1, the J call TRBJ2-1; D call uncertain. The V end was cut by 5 bases, the J end by 3 bases, with 7 bases between. Germline V lookup: CDR1 KGHDR, CDR2 SFDVKD. This CDR3 has 13 residues. The CDR3 nucleotides read TGTGCCACCAGTGTTACTCGCTACAATGAGCAGTTCTTC. Its protein product is CATSVTRYNEQFF.